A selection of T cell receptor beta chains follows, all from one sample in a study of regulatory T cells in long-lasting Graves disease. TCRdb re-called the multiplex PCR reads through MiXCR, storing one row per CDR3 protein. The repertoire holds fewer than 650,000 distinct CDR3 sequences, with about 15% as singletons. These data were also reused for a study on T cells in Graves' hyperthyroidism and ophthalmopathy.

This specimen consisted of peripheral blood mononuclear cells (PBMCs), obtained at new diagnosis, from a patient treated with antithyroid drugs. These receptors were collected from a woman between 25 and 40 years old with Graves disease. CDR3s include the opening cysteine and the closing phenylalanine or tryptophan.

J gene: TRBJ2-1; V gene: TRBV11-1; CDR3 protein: CASSLDRLAYNEQFF
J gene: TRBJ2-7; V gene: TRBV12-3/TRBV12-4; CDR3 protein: CASTYDTLEQYF
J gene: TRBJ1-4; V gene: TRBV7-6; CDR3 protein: CASGKTGTNEKLFF
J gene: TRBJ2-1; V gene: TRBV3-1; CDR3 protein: CASRQGTGGIDEQFF
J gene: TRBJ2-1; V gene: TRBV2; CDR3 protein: CAVTGQGHNEQFF
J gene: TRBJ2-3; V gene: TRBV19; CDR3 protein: CASSIGVPTDTQYF
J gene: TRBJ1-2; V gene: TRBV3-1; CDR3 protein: CASRAGGAGYTF
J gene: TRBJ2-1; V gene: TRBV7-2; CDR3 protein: CASSQVAVMDRGLADRYNEQFF
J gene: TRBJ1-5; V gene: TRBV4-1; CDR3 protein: CASSPGQGHENQHF
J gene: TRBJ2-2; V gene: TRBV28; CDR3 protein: CASSLEGFQLFF
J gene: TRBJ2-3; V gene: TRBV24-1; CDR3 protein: CATSDYGTGETDTQYF